Each of the 21 T cell receptor beta chains below was sequenced from the same sample in a study of shared clonotypes between healthy human individuals (dated by TCRdb to the early 2020s). Library generation was performed with the immunoSEQ multiplex PCR assay. The table comes from immuneACCESS by way of TCRdb, which keeps in-frame sequences with V and J called. Part of the clones is missing from these tables; in studies checked, under half for an unresolved V gene and the rest for unknown reasons. The sample table holds about 87,000 clones, of which roughly 50% were seen once. Together, the top ten hold more than 12% of the sample. Sequenced sample: PBMCs. These receptors originate from a woman in her 40s in good health. Some clones in this sample may be carry-over from other donors' samples.

The genes are TRBV18 and TRBJ1-5, with D possibly TRBD1 on 5 matching bases. The CDR3 contains 15 residues. V shed 4 bases and J shed 2 bases, with 12 bases lying between them. The germline CDR1 and CDR2 sequences are KGHSH and LQKENI. The CDR3 is CASSRELQGNQPQHF. The CDR3 coding sequence is TGTGCCAGCTCACGAGAACTACAGGGCAATCAGCCCCAGCATTTT.

This clone has only a few counts. The chain couples TRBV4-1 to TRBJ2-1, with 10 bases aligning to TRBD2. After removal of 3 bases from V and 9 bases from J, the junction contained 8 bases not matched to a gene. The CDR3 sequence is 15 residues long. Germline V gene data show CDR1 as MGHRA and CDR2 as YSYEKL. The CDR3 nucleotides read TGCGCCAGCAGCCAGCCCCTAGCGGGAGCCGGTGAGCAGTTCTTC. Translation gives CASSQPLAGAGEQFF.

The chain couples TRBV27 to TRBJ1-2; 8 bases match TRBD1. The length of the CDR3 is 15 residues. J gave up 4 bases and V 0 bases, and 4 bases lay outside the gene matches. Per the germline V gene, CDR1 is MNHEY and CDR2 is SMNVEV (reference sequence). The CDR3 nucleotides are TGTGCCAGCAGTTTATCGTGGACAGGGACCTATGGCTACACCTTC. Protein product: CASSLSWTGTYGYTF.

The CDR3 nucleotides read TGTGCCATCAGTGCTACAGGGGCAGATACGCAGTATTTT. This sequence encodes CAISATGADTQYF. The chain uses TRBV10-3 and TRBJ2-3; TRBD1 matches at 7 bases. Germline V gene sequence: CDR1 ENHRY, CDR2 SYGVKD. CDR3 length: 13 amino acids. The V and J ends lost 4 bases and 4 bases, in that order; junction bases with no gene match: 2.

The chain combines TRBV4-1 with TRBJ2-7; 13 bases align to TRBD2. V gave up 0 bases and J gave up 5 bases; unmatched junction bases: 1. The CDR3 contains 15 residues. CDR1 is MGHRA and CDR2 is YSYEKL in the germline V gene. DNA for the CDR3: TGCGCCAGCAGCCAAGAAGGGACTAGCGGGAACGAGCAGTACTTC. Residues: CASSQEGTSGNEQYF.

This clone is a singleton in its sample. The chain carries TRBV7-9 and TRBJ2-1, with 8 bases matching TRBD2. The CDR3 spans 13 residues. Germline CDR1 and CDR2: SEHNR and FQNEAQ (reference sequence). V lost 5 bases and J lost 14; bases outside the gene matches: 11. The CDR3 reads CASSPPSPGREFF. CDR3 bases: TGTGCCAGCAGCCCCCCCTCCCCCGGGAGGGAGTTCTTC.

This clone showed up just a few times. The rearrangement joins TRBV6-1 to TRBJ2-7; no definite D call. The CDR3 loop spans 12 amino acids. The germline V gene encodes CDR1 MNHNS and CDR2 SASEGT. V lost 8 bases to trimming and J lost 4 bases, with 12 bases between them. CDR3 sequence: CASGYSGYEQYF. CDR3 DNA sequence: TGTGCCAGCGGGTACAGTGGGTACGAGCAGTACTTC.

The chain uses TRBV29-1 and TRBJ1-4; D uncertain. The CDR3 consists of 10 residues. Germline CDR1 is SQVTM and CDR2 is ANQGSEA. Trimming pared 4 bases from V and 6 bases from J, leaving 3 bases between. The CDR3 is CSVGDEKLFF. As DNA, the CDR3 is TGCAGCGTTGGAGATGAAAAACTGTTTTTT.

This clone occurred many times. The J gene is TRBJ2-1, the V gene TRBV6-5; D possibly uses TRBD1 or TRBD2 (5 bases each). Germline V gene lookup returns CDR1 MNHEY and CDR2 SVGAGI. There are 15 residues in the CDR3. The V gene lost 5 bases and the J gene lost 4 bases, with 15 bases spanning the gap. DNA for the CDR3: TGTGCCAGCAGTAAAACCGGGACCCTTTACAATGAGCAGTTCTTC. As protein: CASSKTGTLYNEQFF.

This clone was recorded at least ten times. The chain joins TRBV28 to TRBJ1-1; perhaps TRBD1 as D (6 bases). With 4 bases removed from V and 7 bases from J, the gap between germline ends came to 7 bases. Germline CDR1 is MDHEN and CDR2 is SYDVKM. This CDR3 has 11 residues. For the CDR3, the DNA is TGTGCCAGCAGTTCGGACAGTGAAGCTTTCTTT. It translates to CASSSDSEAFF.

This clone was found many times. The J gene is TRBJ1-1, the V gene TRBV25-1; TRBD1 aligns across 7 bases. The V gene end was trimmed by 7 bases and the J gene end by 4 bases; junction bases not matched to a gene: 12. The CDR3 loop spans 15 amino acids. Germline V gene data show CDR1 as MGHDK and CDR2 as SYGVNS. The CDR3 loop is CASTQTGTEFTEAFF. The CDR3 bases are TGTGCCAGCACTCAGACCGGGACAGAATTCACTGAAGCTTTCTTT.

V usage is TRBV19 and J usage is TRBJ2-2; 12 nucleotides line up with TRBD2. From germline, CDR1 is LNHDA and CDR2 SQIVND (reference sequence). V lost 10 bases, J lost 4 bases, and 7 bases stayed unmatched. The CDR3 is made up of 15 amino acids. This CDR3 reads CATVGLAGTTGELFF. The CDR3 bases are TGTGCCACCGTCGGACTAGCGGGAACCACCGGGGAGCTGTTTTTT.

The rearrangement joins TRBV6-4 to TRBJ2-4, with D unresolved. Germline CDR1 MRHNA, CDR2 SNTAGT. There are 13 residues in the CDR3. V lost 8 bases and J 1 base, leaving 9 bases between the germline ends. The CDR3 DNA follows: TGTGCCAGCGCGGCGGAGGCCAAAAACATTCAGTACTTC. This encodes CASAAEAKNIQYF.

This chain joins TRBV6-7 and TRBJ1-2, with TRBD1 as a possible D gene (6 bases). TRBV6-7 is filed as an ORF, its function uncertain. The CDR3 runs 12 residues. V lost 7 bases and J lost 8, with 14 bases in between. The CDR3 DNA follows: TGTGCCAGCACCTACCGCAGGGGCGGCTACACCTTC. It is translated as CASTYRRGGYTF.

Many counts were recorded for this clone. An end of the junction does not agree with germline; a read error may underlie this. The chain couples TRBV6-5 to TRBJ1-1, with a possible D match to TRBD1 (6 bases). The CDR3 is 12 amino acids. In germline, CDR1 is MNHEY, CDR2 SVGAGI. This chain's CDR3 is CASSRDNTEAFF. CDR3 DNA sequence: TGTGCCAGCAGTAGGGACAACACCGAAGCTTTCTTT.

The genes are TRBV4-2 and TRBJ2-1, with 7 bases lining up with TRBD2. The junction had 12 bases not matched to a gene; V was cut back by 2 bases and J by 8 bases. The V gene's germline CDR1 is LGHNA and CDR2 YNFKEQ. The CDR3 has 16 residues. The CDR3 nucleotides read TGTGCCAGCAGCCAACAATACGCGGGGGAGAACTATGAGCAGTTCTTC. It yields the protein CASSQQYAGENYEQFF.

This clone was detected a few times. The chain joins TRBV6-1 to TRBJ2-5; D is perhaps TRBD1 or TRBD2 (5 bases each). CDR1 MNHNS and CDR2 SASEGT come from the germline V gene. V dropped 7 bases and J dropped 5 bases, with 14 bases sitting between them. The CDR3 is made up of 13 amino acids. The chain's CDR3 is CASTRDQRETQYF. CDR3 in DNA: TGTGCCAGCACCCGGGACCAGAGGGAGACCCAGTACTTC.

The chain uses TRBV30 and TRBJ1-3, with D possibly being TRBD1 (6 bases). Germline CDR1 is GTSNPN and CDR2 is SVGIG (reference sequence). The CDR3 length is 13 residues. Between the trimmed V and J ends, which lost 5 bases and 2 bases, there was a span of 10 bases. CDR3 sequence (DNA): TGTGCCTGGGCAACAGGGACTGGAAACACCATATATTTT. It yields the protein CAWATGTGNTIYF.

As regards this clone: The junction does not match germline at one end; this may be a read error. The V and J genes are TRBV25-1 and TRBJ1-1, with D maybe TRBD1 (5 bases). The CDR3 is 14 residues long. Germline V gives CDR1 MGHDK, CDR2 SYGVNS. This chain's CDR3 is CASRKTELGAEAFF. The CDR3 coding sequence is TGTGCCAGTCGGAAGACAGAGTTAGGGGCTGAGGCTTTCTTT.

This rearrangement joins TRBV27 to TRBJ1-2; the match to TRBD1 covers 9 bases. Trimming removed 7 bases from V and 7 bases from J; junction bases left unmatched: 7. The germline gives CDR1 MNHEY, CDR2 SMNVEV (reference sequence). This CDR3 region has 13 residues. CDR3 sequence (DNA): TGTGCCAGCACCCAGACAGGGGGGGGTGGCTACACCTTC. Its translation is CASTQTGGGGYTF.

The table lists this clone with many counts. V and J are TRBV5-6 and TRBJ2-7; 9 nucleotides line up with TRBD2. Trimming removed 2 bases from V and 1 base from J; junction bases left unmatched: 7. Germline V gene sequence: CDR1 SGHDT, CDR2 YYEEEE. The CDR3 contains 16 residues. The CDR3 region is CASSFYPSGKSYEQYF. The CDR3 coding sequence is TGTGCCAGCAGCTTCTACCCTAGCGGGAAGTCCTACGAGCAGTACTTC.